This entry describes one T cell receptor beta chain. Together with a sample-barcoded 5' primer, a J-beta primer mix was included in a second PCR lasting roughly 6 to 12 cycles. All samples gave at least 3 million CDR3-containing paired-end reads. Each CDR3 protein gets one entry after TCRdb re-called the 5' RACE reads with MiXCR. This sample has fewer than 650,000 distinct CDR3 sequences, with about 29% found just once. This entry comes from a study of blood T cells in healthy people across ages. The CDR3 has 14 residues. With 4 bases removed from V and 6 bases from J, the gap between germline ends came to 13 bases. Germline CDR1 MNHEY, CDR2 SVGAGI. These same data were also listed under a study on T cells of mothers and their children. That source notes: Each child gave approximately 2.8 million TCR beta CDR3 reads (each mother, over 8.5 million).

This chain connects TRBV6-5 to TRBJ2-1, with D perhaps assigned TRBD1 or TRBD2 (5 bases each). The TCR comes from a boy aged 2-9 years in good health. The sample comprised blood. The CDR3 spells CASSFSYGTNEQFF. In nucleotides, the CDR3 is TGTGCCAGCAGTTTCTCTTATGGGACCAATGAGCAGTTCTTC.